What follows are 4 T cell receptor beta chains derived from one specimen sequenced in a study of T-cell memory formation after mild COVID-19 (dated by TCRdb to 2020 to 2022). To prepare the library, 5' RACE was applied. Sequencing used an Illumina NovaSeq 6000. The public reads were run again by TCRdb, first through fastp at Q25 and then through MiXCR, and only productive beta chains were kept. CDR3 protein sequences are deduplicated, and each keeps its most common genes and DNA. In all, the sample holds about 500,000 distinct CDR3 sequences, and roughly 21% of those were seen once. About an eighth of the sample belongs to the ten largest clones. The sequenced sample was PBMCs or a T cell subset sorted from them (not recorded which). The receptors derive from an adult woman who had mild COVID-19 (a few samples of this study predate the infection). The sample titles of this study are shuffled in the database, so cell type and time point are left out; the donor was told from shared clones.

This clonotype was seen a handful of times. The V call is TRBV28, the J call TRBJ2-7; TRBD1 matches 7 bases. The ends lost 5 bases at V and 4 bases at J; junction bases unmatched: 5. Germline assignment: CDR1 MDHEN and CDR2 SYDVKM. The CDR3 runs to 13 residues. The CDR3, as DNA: TGTGCCAGCAGTACCCCGGGACAGTACGAGCAGTACTTC. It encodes CASSTPGQYEQYF.

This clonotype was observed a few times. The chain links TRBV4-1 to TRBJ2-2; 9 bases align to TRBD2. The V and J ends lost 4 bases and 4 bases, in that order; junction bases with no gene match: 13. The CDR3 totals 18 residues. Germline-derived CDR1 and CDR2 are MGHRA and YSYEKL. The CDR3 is CASSLRNRELAGTGELFF. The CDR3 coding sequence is TGCGCCAGCAGCCTAAGAAACCGGGAACTAGCGGGCACCGGGGAGCTGTTTTTT.

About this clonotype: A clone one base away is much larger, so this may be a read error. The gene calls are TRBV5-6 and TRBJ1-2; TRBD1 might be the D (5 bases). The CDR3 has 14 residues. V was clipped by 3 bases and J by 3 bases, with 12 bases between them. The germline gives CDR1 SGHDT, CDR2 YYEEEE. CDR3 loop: CASSYSTVYYGYTF. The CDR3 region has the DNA TGTGCCAGCAGCTATTCGACAGTCTACTATGGCTACACCTTC. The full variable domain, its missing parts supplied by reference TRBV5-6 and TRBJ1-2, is DAGVTQSPTHLIKTRGQQVTLRCSPKSGHDTVSWYQQALGQGPQFIFQYYEEEERQRGNFPDRFSGHQFPNYSSELNVNALLLGDSALYLCASSYSTVYYGYTFGSGTRLTVV.

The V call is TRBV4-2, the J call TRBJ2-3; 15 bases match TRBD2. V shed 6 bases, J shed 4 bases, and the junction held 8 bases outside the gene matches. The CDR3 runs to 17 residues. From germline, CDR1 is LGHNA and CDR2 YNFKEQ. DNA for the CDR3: TGTGCCAGCAGATGGACTAGCGGGGGGGCCACCGCAGATACGCAGTATTTT. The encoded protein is CASRWTSGGATADTQYF.